This TCR beta chain was documented in a study of cytomegalovirus exposure and HLA in healthy donors. V was pared by 2 bases and J by 5 bases, with 8 bases of the junction left unmatched. Germline assignment: CDR1 GTSNPN and CDR2 SVGIG (reference sequence). The CDR3 consists of 15 residues. It was with 60 Vbeta and 13 Jbeta primers that the PCR ran. The repertoire was sequenced with immunoSEQ multiplex PCR; TCRdb's copy has only in-frame clones and lacks some. The table gives fewer than 70,000 clones; the top ten clones make up 5.3% of it. V and J are TRBV30 and TRBJ2-1, with 8 bases lining up with TRBD1. This receptor was taken from a man aged 30-40 years in good health and CMV-seropositive. Sequencing used PBMCs. The CDR3 DNA reads TGTGCCTGGAGTTATGGCGCAGGGGGCGACAATGAGCAGTTCTTC. This codes for CAWSYGAGGDNEQFF. Supplemented by reference TRBV30 and TRBJ2-1, the full variable domain reads SQTIHQWPATLVQPVGSPLSLECTVEGTSNPNLYWYRQAAGRGLQLLFYSVGIGQISSEVPQNLSASRPQDRQFILSSKKLLLSDSGFYLCAWSYGAGGDNEQFFGPGTRLTVL.